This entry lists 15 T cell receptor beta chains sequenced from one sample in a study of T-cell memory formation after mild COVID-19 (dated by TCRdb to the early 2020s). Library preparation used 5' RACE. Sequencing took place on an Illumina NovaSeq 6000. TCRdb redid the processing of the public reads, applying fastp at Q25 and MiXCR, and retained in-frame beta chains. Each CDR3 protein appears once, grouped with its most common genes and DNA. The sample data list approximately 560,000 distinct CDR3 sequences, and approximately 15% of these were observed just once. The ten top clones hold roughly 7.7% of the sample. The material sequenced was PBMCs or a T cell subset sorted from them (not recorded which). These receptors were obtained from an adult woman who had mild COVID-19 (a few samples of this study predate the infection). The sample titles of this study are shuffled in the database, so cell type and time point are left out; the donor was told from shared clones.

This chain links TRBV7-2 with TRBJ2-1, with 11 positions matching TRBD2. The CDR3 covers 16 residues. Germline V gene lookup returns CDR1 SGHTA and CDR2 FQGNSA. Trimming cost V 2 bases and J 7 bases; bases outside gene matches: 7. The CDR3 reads CASSLTRLAGLNEQFF. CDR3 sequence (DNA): TGTGCCAGCAGCTTAACCCGACTAGCGGGGTTAAATGAGCAGTTCTTC. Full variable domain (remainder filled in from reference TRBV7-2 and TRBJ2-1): GAGVSQSPSNKVTEKGKDVELRCDPISGHTALYWYRQSLGQGLEFLIYFQGNSAPDKSGLPSDRFSAERTGGSVSTLTIQRTQQEDSAVYLCASSLTRLAGLNEQFFGPGTRLTVL.

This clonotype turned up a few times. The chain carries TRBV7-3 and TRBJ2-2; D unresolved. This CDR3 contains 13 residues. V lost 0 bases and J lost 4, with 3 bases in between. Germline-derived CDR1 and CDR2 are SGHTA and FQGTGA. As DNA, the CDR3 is TGTGCCAGCAGCTTAACTATCACCGGGGAGCTGTTTTTT. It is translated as CASSLTITGELFF.

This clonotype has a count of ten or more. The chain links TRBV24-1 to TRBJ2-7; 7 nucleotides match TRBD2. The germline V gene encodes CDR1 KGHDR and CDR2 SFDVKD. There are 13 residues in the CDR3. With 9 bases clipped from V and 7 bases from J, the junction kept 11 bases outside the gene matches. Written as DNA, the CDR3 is TGTGCCACCGCTCGGGACTACCCGGGGGAGCAGTACTTC. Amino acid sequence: CATARDYPGEQYF.

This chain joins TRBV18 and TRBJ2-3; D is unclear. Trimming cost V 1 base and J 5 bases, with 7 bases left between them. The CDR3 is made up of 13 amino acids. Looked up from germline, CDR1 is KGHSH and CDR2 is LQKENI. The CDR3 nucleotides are TGTGCCAGCTCACCACAATGGGGAGATACGCAGTATTTT. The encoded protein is CASSPQWGDTQYF.

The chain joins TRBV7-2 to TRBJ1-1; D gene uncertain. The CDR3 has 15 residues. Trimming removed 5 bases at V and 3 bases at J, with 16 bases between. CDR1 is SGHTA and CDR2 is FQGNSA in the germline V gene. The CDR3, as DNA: TGTGCCAGCAGCCTCCAATGGGGAGGGTACACTGAAGCTTTCTTT. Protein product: CASSLQWGGYTEAFF. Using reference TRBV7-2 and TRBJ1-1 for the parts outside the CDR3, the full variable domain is GAGVSQSPSNKVTEKGKDVELRCDPISGHTALYWYRQSLGQGLEFLIYFQGNSAPDKSGLPSDRFSAERTGGSVSTLTIQRTQQEDSAVYLCASSLQWGGYTEAFFGQGTRLTVV.

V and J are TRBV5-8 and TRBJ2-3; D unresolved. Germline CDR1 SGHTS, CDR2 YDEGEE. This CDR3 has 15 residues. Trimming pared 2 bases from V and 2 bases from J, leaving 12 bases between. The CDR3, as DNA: TGTGCCAGCAGCTTTAGGGCAGGTTACACAGATACGCAGTATTTT. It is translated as CASSFRAGYTDTQYF. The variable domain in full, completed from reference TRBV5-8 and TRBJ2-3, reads EAGVTQSPTHLIKTRGQQATLRCSPISGHTSVYWYQQALGLGLQFLLWYDEGEERNRGNFPPRFSGRQFPNYSSELNVNALELEDSALYLCASSFRAGYTDTQYFGPGTRLTVL.

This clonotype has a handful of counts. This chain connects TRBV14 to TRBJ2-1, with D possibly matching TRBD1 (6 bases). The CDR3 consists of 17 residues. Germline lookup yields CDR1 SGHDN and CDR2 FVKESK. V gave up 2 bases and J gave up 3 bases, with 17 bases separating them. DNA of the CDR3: TGTGCCAGCAGCCAAATACTAAGGGGCAGGGGCTACAATGAGCAGTTCTTC. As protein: CASSQILRGRGYNEQFF.

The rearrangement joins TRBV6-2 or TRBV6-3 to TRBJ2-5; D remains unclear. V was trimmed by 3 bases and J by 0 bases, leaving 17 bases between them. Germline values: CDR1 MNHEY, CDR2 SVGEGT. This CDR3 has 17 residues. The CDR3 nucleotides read TGTGCCAGCAGTTATTCCCCCTTGACGGAGTACCAAGAGACCCAGTACTTC. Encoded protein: CASSYSPLTEYQETQYF.

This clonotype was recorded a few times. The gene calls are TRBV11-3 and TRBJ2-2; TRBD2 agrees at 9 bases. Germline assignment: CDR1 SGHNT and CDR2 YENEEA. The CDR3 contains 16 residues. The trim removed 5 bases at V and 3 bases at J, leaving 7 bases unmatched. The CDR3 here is CASSPGTSIDTGELFF. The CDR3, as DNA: TGTGCCAGCAGCCCAGGGACTAGCATAGACACCGGGGAGCTGTTTTTT.

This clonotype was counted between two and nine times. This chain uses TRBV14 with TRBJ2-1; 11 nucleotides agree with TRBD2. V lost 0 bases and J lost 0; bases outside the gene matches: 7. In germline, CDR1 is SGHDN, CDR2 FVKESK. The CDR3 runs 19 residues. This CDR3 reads CASSQEVSGGASSYNEQFF. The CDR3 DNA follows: TGTGCCAGCAGCCAAGAGGTTAGCGGGGGGGCTAGCTCCTACAATGAGCAGTTCTTC.

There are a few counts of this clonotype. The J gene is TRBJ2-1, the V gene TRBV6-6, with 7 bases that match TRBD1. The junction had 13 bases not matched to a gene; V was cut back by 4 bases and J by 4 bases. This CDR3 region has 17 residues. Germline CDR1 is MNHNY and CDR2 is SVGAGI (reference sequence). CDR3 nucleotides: TGTGCCAGCAGTTCCGTTGGGACAGCCCGGTCGTACAATGAGCAGTTCTTC. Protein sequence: CASSSVGTARSYNEQFF.

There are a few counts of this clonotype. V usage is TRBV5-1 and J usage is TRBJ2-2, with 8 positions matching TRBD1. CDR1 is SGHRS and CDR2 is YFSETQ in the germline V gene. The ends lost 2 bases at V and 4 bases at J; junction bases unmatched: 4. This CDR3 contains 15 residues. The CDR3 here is CASSFRTGSTGELFF. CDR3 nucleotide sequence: TGCGCCAGCAGCTTCCGGACAGGGAGCACCGGGGAGCTGTTTTTT.

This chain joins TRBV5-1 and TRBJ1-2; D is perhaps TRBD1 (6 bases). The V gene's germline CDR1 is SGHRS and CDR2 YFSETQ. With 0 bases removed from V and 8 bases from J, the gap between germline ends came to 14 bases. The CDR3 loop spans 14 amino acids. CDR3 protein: CASSLAEQGRGYTF. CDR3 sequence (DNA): TGCGCCAGCAGCTTGGCCGAACAGGGAAGGGGCTACACCTTC.

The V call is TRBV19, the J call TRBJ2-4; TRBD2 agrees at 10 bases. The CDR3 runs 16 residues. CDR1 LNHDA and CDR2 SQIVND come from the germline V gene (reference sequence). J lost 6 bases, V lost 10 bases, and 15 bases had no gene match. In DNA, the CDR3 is TGTGCCACGCGGGGGGACACTAGCGGGAACGGAAACATTCAGTACTTC. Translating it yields CATRGDTSGNGNIQYF.

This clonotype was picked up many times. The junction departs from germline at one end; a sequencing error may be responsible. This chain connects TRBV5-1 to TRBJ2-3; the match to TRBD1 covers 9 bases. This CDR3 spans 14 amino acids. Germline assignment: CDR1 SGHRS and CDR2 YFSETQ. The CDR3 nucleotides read TGTGCCAGTAGTATCGGGACAGGGACTGATACGCAGTATTTT. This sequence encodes CASSIGTGTDTQYF.